This TCR beta chain was captured by sequencing in a study of PD-L1 blockade in urothelial cancer. Study-wide context: When blood samples were assessed, the median T cell count was about 140,000.

The junction had 7 bases not matched to a gene; V was cut back by 6 bases and J by 6 bases. Germline V gene data show CDR1 as MNHNS and CDR2 as SASEGT. The CDR3 loop spans 15 amino acids. Only in-frame clones appear in the TCRdb table, and some are missing; sequencing was by immunoSEQ multiplex PCR. The table shows approximately 100,000 clones, with 90% to 95% occurring only once. Specimen: PBMCs, collected around atezolizumab (anti-PD-L1) treatment. The sequence came from a woman at least 80 years old with urothelial cancer. The chain links TRBV6-1 to TRBJ1-5, with TRBD1 matching 11 bases. CDR3 protein: CASREDRGLVQPQHF. CDR3 nucleotide sequence: TGTGCCAGCAGAGAGGACAGGGGGCTAGTTCAGCCCCAGCATTTT.